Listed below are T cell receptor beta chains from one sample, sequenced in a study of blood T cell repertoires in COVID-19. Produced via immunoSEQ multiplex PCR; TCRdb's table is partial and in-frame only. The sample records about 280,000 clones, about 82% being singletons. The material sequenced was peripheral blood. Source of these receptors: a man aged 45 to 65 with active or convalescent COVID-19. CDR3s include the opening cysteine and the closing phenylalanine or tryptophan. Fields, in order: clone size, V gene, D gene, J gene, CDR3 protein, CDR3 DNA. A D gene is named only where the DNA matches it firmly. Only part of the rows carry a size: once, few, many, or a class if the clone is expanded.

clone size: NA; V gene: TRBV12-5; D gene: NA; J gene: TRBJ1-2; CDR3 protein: CASGNGQSRGYTF; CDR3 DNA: TGTGCTAGTGGTAACGGACAGTCCCGCGGCTACACCTTC
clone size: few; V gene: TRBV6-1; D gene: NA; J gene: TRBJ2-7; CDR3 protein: CASSEEEDYEQYF; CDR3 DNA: TGTGCCAGCAGTGAGGAAGAGGACTACGAGCAGTACTTC
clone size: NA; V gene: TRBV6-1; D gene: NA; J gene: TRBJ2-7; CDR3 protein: CASSEQGGYEQYF; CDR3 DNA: TGTGCCAGCAGTGAGCAGGGGGGATACGAGCAGTACTTC
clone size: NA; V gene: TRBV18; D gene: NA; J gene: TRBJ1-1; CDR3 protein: CASSLDRSEAFF; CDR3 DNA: TGTGCCAGCTCACTAGACAGGAGTGAAGCTTTCTTT
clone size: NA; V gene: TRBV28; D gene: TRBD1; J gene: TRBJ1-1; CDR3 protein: CASSLGQPSTEAFF; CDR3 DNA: TGTGCCAGCAGTTTGGGACAGCCTAGCACTGAAGCTTTCTTT
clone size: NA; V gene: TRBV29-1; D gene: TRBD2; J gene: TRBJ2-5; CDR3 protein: CSVGGAGGEETQYF; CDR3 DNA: TGCAGCGTCGGAGGAGCGGGAGGGGAAGAGACCCAGTACTTC
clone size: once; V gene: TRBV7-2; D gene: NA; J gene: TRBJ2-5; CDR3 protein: CASSLRVVQETQYF; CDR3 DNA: TGTGCCAGCAGCTTACGAGTGGTCCAAGAGACCCAGTACTTC
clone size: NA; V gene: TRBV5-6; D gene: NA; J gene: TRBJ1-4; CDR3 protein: CASSLQGRDEKLFF; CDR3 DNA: TGTGCCAGCAGCTTGCAGGGTCGCGATGAAAAACTGTTTTTT
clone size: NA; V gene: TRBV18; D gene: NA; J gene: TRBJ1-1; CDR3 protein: CASSPVRDTEAFF; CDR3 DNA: TGTGCCAGCTCACCCGTCCGGGACACTGAAGCTTTCTTT
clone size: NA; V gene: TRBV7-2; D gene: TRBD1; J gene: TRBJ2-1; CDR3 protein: CASSLETGANEQFF; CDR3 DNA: TGTGCCAGCAGCTTAGAAACAGGGGCGAATGAGCAGTTCTTC
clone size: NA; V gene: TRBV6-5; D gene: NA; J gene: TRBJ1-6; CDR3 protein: CASSYSTINSPLHF; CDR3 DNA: TGTGCCAGCAGTTACTCCACAATTAATTCACCCCTCCACTTT
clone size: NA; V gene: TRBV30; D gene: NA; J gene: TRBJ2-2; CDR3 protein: CACERRVGVRELFF; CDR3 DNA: TGTGCCTGCGAGAGACGGGTAGGGGTAAGGGAGCTGTTTTTT
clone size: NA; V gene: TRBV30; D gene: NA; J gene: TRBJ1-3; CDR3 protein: CAWSGTSSGNTIYF; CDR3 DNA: TGTGCCTGGAGCGGGACTAGCTCTGGAAACACCATATATTTT
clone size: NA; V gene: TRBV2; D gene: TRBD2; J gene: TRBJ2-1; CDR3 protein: CASRGGREGEQFF; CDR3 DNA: TGTGCCAGCAGAGGCGGGAGGGAAGGTGAGCAGTTCTTC
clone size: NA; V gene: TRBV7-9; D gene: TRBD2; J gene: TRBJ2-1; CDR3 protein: CASSFSREDNEQFF; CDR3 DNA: TGTGCCAGCAGCTTTTCGCGGGAGGACAATGAGCAGTTCTTC
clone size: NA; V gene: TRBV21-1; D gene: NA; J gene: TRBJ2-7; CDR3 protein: CASSPDRGPYEQYF; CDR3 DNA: TGTGCCAGCAGCCCTGACAGGGGCCCTTACGAGCAGTACTTC
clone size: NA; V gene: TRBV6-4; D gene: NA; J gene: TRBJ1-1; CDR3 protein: CASRQPRGPREWAPEAFF; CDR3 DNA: TGTGCCAGCAGACAACCCAGGGGCCCCAGGGAATGGGCCCCTGAAGCTTTCTTT
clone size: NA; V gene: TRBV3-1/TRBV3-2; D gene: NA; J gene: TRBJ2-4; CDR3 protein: CASSQLEAKNIQYF; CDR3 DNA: TGTGCCAGCAGCCAGTTGGAGGCCAAAAACATTCAGTACTTC
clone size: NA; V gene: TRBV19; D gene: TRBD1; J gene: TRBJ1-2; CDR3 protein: CASVGTDSLGVLAGYTF; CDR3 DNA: TGTGCCAGTGTCGGGACAGATTCCCTAGGGGTGCTGGCTGGCTACACCTTC
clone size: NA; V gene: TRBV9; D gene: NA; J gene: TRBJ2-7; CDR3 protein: CASSVAEGRNEQYF; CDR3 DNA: TGTGCCAGCAGCGTAGCGGAGGGGAGGAACGAGCAGTACTTC
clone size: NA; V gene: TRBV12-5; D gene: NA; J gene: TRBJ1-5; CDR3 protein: CASGLGTPYQPQHF; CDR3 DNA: TGTGCTAGTGGTCTCGGGACACCCTATCAGCCCCAGCATTTT
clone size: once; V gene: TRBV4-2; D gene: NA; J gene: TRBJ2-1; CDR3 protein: CASSQDLTSRNRQFF; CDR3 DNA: TGTGCCAGCAGCCAAGACCTCACCTCCAGGAATCGGCAGTTCTTC